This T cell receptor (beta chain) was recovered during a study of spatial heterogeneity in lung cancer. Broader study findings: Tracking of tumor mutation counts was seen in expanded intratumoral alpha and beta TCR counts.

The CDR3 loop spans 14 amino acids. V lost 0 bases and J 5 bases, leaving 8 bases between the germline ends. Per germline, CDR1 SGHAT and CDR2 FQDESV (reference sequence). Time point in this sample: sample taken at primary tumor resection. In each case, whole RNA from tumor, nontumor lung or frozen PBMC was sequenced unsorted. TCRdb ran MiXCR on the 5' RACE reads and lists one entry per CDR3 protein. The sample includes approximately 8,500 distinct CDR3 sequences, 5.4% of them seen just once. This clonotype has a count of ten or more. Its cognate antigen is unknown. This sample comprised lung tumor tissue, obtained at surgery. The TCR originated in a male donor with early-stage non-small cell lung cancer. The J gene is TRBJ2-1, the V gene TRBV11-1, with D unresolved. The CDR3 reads CASSLAASDNEQFF. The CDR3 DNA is TGTGCCAGCAGCTTAGCTGCCTCGGACAATGAGCAGTTCTTC.